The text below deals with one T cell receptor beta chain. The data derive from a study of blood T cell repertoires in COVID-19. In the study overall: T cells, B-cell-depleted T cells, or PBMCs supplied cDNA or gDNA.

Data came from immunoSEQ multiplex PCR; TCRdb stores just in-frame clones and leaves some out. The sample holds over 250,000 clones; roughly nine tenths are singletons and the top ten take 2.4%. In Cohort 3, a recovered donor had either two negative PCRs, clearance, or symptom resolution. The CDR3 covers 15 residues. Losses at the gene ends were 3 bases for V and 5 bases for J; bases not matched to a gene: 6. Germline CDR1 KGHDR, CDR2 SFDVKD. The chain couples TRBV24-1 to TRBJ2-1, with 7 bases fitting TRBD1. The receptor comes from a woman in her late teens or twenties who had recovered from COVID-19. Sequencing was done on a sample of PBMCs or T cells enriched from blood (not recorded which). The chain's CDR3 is CATSDLRQGDNEQFF. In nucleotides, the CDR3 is TGTGCCACCAGTGATCTAAGACAGGGTGACAATGAGCAGTTCTTC.